A single sample gave rise to the 3 T cell receptor beta chains below, sequenced in a study of graft-versus-host responses after intestinal transplantation. Profiled with immunoSEQ multiplex PCR; TCRdb holds only in-frame clones, not every one. The table shows approximately 93,000 clones, with 85% to 95% occurring only once. These receptors are not linked to any known antigen. This sample comprised unstimulated CD8+ T cells sorted from spleen or lymph node cells, obtained before transplant. The receptors were sampled from a human donor who was the organ donor for an intestinal transplant.

This chain links TRBV13 with TRBJ2-7; TRBD1 aligns across 10 bases. Germline V lookup: CDR1 PRHDT, CDR2 FYEKMQ (reference sequence). The CDR3 covers 16 residues. The V gene end was trimmed by 0 bases and the J gene end by 3 bases; junction bases not matched to a gene: 5. The DNA for the CDR3 is TGTGCCAGCAGCTTAGGAAGGCGGACAGGGGGCTACGAGCAGTACTTC. Protein: CASSLGRRTGGYEQYF.

This clone was recorded once. This chain uses TRBV5-1 with TRBJ2-5, with a tentative D call TRBD2 (6 bases). Trimming took off 3 bases at V and 3 bases at J, with 12 bases between the two ends. CDR3 length equals 14 residues. Germline loops: CDR1 SGHRS, CDR2 YFSETQ. This CDR3 is CASSYPGLEETQYF. Written as DNA, the CDR3 is TGCGCCAGCAGCTATCCGGGACTCGAAGAGACCCAGTACTTC.

This rearrangement joins TRBV13 to TRBJ1-2; 7 bases line up with TRBD1. The CDR3 extends over 15 amino acids. Germline loops: CDR1 PRHDT, CDR2 FYEKMQ (reference sequence). The J segment lost 2 bases and the V segment lost 1 base, leaving 4 bases of the junction unmatched. CDR3 amino acids: CASSLVTGVNYGYTF. The DNA for the CDR3 is TGTGCCAGCAGCTTAGTTACAGGGGTAAACTATGGCTACACCTTC.